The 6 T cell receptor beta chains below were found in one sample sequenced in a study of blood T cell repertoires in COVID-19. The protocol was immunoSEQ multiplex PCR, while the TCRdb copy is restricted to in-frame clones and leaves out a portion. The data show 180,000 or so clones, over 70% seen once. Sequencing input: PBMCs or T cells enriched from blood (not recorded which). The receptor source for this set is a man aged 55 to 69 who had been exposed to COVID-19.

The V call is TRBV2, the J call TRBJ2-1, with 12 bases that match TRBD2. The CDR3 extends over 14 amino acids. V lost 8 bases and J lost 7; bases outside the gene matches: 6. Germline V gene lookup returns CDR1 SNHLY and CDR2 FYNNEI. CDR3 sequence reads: CASLLAGGGNEQFF. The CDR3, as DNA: TGTGCCAGCCTCCTAGCGGGAGGGGGGAATGAGCAGTTCTTC. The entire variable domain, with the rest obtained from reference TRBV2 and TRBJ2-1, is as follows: EPEVTQTPSHQVTQMGQEVILRCVPISNHLYFYWYRQILGQKVEFLVSFYNNEISEKSEIFDDQFSVERPDGSNFTLKIRSTKLEDSAMYFCASLLAGGGNEQFFGPGTRLTVL.

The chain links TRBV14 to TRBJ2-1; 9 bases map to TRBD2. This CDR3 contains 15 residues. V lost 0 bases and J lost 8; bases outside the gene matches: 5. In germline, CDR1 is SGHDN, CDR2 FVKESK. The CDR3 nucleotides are TGTGCCAGCAGCCAAGAACGTCTAGCGGGGCATGAGCAGTTCTTC. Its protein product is CASSQERLAGHEQFF.

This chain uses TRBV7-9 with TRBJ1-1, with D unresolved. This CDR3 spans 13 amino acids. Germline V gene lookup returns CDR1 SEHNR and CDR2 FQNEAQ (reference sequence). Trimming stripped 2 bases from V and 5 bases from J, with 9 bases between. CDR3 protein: CASSLLDGTEAFF. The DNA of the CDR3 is TGTGCCAGCAGCTTACTAGATGGGACTGAAGCTTTCTTT.

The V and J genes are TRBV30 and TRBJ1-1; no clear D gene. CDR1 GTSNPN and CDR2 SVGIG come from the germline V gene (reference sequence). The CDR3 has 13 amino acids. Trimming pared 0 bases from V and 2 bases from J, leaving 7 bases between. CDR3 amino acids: CAWSVSFNTEAFF. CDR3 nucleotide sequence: TGTGCCTGGAGTGTCTCTTTTAACACTGAAGCTTTCTTT.

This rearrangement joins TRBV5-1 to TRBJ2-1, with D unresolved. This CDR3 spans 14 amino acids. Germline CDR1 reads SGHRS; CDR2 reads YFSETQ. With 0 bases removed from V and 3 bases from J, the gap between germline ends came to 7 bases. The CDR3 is CASSLELFYNEQFF. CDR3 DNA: TGCGCCAGCAGCTTGGAACTGTTCTACAATGAGCAGTTCTTC. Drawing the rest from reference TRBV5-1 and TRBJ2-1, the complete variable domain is KAGVTQTPRYLIKTRGQQVTLSCSPISGHRSVSWYQQTPGQGLQFLFEYFSETQRNKGNFPGRFSGRQFSNSRSEMNVSTLELGDSALYLCASSLELFYNEQFFGPGTRLTVL.

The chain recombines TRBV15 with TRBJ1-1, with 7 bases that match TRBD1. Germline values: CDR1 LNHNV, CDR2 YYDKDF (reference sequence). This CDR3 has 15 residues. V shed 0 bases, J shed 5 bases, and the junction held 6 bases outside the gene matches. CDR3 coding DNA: TGTGCCACCAGCAGAGAAGGGGGCTGGGGGACTGAAGCTTTCTTT. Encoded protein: CATSREGGWGTEAFF. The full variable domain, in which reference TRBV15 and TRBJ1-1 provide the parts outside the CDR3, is DAMVIQNPRYQVTQFGKPVTLSCSQTLNHNVMYWYQQKSSQAPKLLFHYYDKDFNNEADTPDNFQSRRPNTSFCFLDIRSPGLGDTAMYLCATSREGGWGTEAFFGQGTRLTVV.